This entry concerns a single T cell receptor beta chain. Its antigen is currently not known. No base-level quality is on record; no much larger clone is a single base apart. The sample belongs to a study of blood T cell repertoires in COVID-19 (TCRdb year 2020). For the wider study: The collaborator samples originated in the United States, Italy and Spain and spanned the acute and convalescent phases of COVID-19. The repertoires were released in a freely available public database meant as a resource for research on the immune response to SARS-CoV-2. Where available, HLA class I and class II types were obtained from metadata supplied by the sample provider rather than from assay-based typing. The material from the prospective study consisted of cDNA or gDNA derived from T cells, B-cell-depleted T cells, or PBMCs. The sample metadata nearly always contained a de-identified subject ID, COVID-19 status, age in years and sex. Deeply sampled blood TCRbeta repertoires from subjects exposed to, actively infected with, or recovered from COVID-19 were included in the dataset. The samples were drawn from the first 160 participants of the ongoing ImmuneRACE study and from some 1,300 subjects provided by 6 global collaborators.

The CDR3 measures 17 amino acids from cysteine to phenylalanine. The retained sequence is limited to the CDR3, 51 bases, with the frame set at the first base. For this chain, trimming is 3 bases at the V end and 1 base at the J end, and the number of junction bases without a gene match is 12. CDR1 and CDR2 are drawn from the germline V gene (reference sequence): SGHNT, YYREEE. A second Seattle source provided samples from volunteer blood donors who had recovered from COVID-19. Collaborating institutions collected whole blood in K2EDTA tubes following their own protocols. For TCRbeta analysis, collaborators shipped samples in one of three forms: frozen whole blood, isolated PBMCs, or DNA extracted from either of those sample types. The immunoSEQ Assay, a bias-controlled multiplex PCR, was used to amplify TCRbeta CDR3 regions from genomic DNA. As for the original processing: The number of nucleated cells in each sample was estimated by amplification of reference gene primers within the assay. To quantify the absolute abundance of each unique TCRbeta CDR3 rearrangement, sequence reads were collapsed and filtered. For each sample, productive Simpson clonality was calculated as the square root of Simpson's diversity index over productive rearrangements. In TCRdb, the immuneACCESS table is reduced to in-frame sequences with V and J assigned. These tables do not hold every clone; where another copy was compared, an unresolved V gene accounts for under half, and the others remain unexplained. The DNA gave D and trimming, while V, J and clone size come from that table. This sample is represented by approximately 300,000 clones; approximately 86% of them were singletons. Of the sample, roughly 2% falls within the top ten clones.

What the research found in general, with its limitations: The amount of clinical and demographic metadata varied by source and participant and was provided uncurated.

The rearranged segments are TRBV5-4 and TRBJ1-2; TRBD1 matches 7 bases in the middle. The sequence was obtained from a woman between 50 and 59 years old who had recovered from COVID-19. Sequencing was carried out using peripheral blood. In nucleotide form, the sequence is TGTGCCAGCAGCTCCCCCAGGGGGACAACCTATAACTATGGCTACACCTTC. This gives the protein CASSSPRGTTYNYGYTF.